What follows are 7 T cell receptor beta chains derived from one specimen sequenced in a study of shared clonotypes between healthy human individuals. It was CD45RO-negative cells, positively selected for CCR7, that made up naive CD8 cells, with terminally differentiated effector memory CD45RA+ cells excluded. Assay: immunoSEQ multiplex PCR; the TCRdb copy retains only in-frame clones and omits some. The table has about 2.1 million clones, 93% seen once. The sequenced material came from naive CD8+ T cells from PBMCs. These receptors all stem from a young man in good health. Some clones in this sample may be carry-over from other donors' samples.

The CDR3 bases are TGTGCCAGTAGTATCTCGGGGTACAATGAGCAGTTCTTC. Protein: CASSISGYNEQFF. V gene TRBV19 combines with J gene TRBJ2-1, with D perhaps TRBD2 (5 bases). Trimming pared 3 bases from V and 4 bases from J, leaving 7 bases between. Germline CDR1 is LNHDA and CDR2 is SQIVND (reference sequence). This CDR3 spans 13 amino acids.

The DNA for the CDR3 is TGTGCCAGCAGCCATCGGGAGGGGACTAGCGGGGCAGATACGCAGTATTTT. It codes for CASSHREGTSGADTQYF. The chain joins TRBV9 to TRBJ2-3; 13 bases agree with TRBD2. Looked up from germline, CDR1 is SGDLS and CDR2 is YYNGEE. The V and J ends lost 4 bases and 4 bases, in that order; junction bases with no gene match: 9. The CDR3 is 17 amino acids.

The chain has TRBV27 and TRBJ2-7; D could derive from TRBD1 or TRBD2 (5 bases each). Deletions cut 6 bases from V and 5 bases from J, with 14 bases between. The CDR3 is made up of 13 amino acids. Germline CDR1 MNHEY, CDR2 SMNVEV (reference sequence). In nucleotides, the CDR3 is TGTGCCAGCAGGGGTCGGGGCTTCCACGAGCAGTACTTC. Translating gives CASRGRGFHEQYF.

This clone was counted a single time. V usage is TRBV12-5 and J usage is TRBJ2-1, with 15 bases aligning to TRBD2. Unmatched junction bases numbered 6, after V lost 1 base and J lost 8 bases. The CDR3 runs to 17 residues. The V gene's germline CDR1 is LGHNT and CDR2 FRNRAP. The CDR3 bases are TGTGCTAGTGGTTTGGGAGGACTAGCGGGAGGGTCGGATGAGCAGTTCTTC. This gives the protein CASGLGGLAGGSDEQFF.

This clone is a singleton in its sample. The CDR3 coding sequence is TGTGCCAGCAGTGACTCAGGGATCTCTGGAAACACCATATATTTT. It translates to CASSDSGISGNTIYF. This sequence joins TRBV6-4 and TRBJ1-3; D not resolved. Germline-derived CDR1 and CDR2 are MRHNA and SNTAGT. Trimming pared 0 bases from V and 0 bases from J, leaving 6 bases between. The CDR3 totals 15 residues.

The chain couples TRBV4-2 to TRBJ2-7; 8 bases line up with TRBD2. The CDR3 is 15 residues long. Trimming cost V 2 bases and J 0 bases; bases outside gene matches: 3. The germline CDR1 and CDR2 sequences are LGHNA and YNFKEQ. The CDR3 here is CASSQPAGVSYEQYF. The CDR3 DNA is TGTGCCAGCAGCCAACCAGCGGGAGTCTCCTACGAGCAGTACTTC.

The chain recombines TRBV4-1 with TRBJ2-7; 9 positions agree with TRBD2. V was pared by 1 base and J by 0 bases, with 7 bases of the junction left unmatched. This CDR3 has 17 residues. Germline V gives CDR1 MGHRA, CDR2 YSYEKL. The CDR3 nucleotides read TGCGCCAGCAGCCAAGTGTATCGGACTAGCGCCTCCTACGAGCAGTACTTC. This gives the protein CASSQVYRTSASYEQYF.